This T cell receptor (beta chain) was observed in a study of Ad26.COV2.S vaccination and SARS-CoV-2 variants. Study as a whole: The donor participated in the COV1001 trial, in its Ad26.COV2.S arm. Ad26.COV2.S was injected intramuscularly once or twice, 56 days apart.

The treatment denotes: 19 received Ad26.COV2.S at low or high dose, single or two shots; roughly 5 received placebo; per-sample allocation not given. Samples came from day 63 after the first vaccine or placebo injection. Built on an Ad26 vector, the vaccine expressed Wuhan-strain SARS-CoV-2 spike. The assay was immunoSEQ multiplex PCR, and TCRdb's table has in-frame clones only and misses some. This table holds 300,000 to 400,000 clones, about 86% found once. About this clone: Its antigen is as yet unknown.

The CDR3 runs 14 residues. V was clipped by 4 bases and J by 2 bases, with 15 bases between them. Per the germline V gene, CDR1 is SQVTM and CDR2 is ANQGSEA. Findings of the study overall: Compared with placebo recipients, vaccine recipients had higher spike-specific TCR breadth.

The chain combines TRBV29-1 with TRBJ2-7; D tentatively fits TRBD1 or TRBD2 (5 bases each). The TCR originated in a person between 18 and 59 years old who received the Ad26.COV2.S COVID-19 vaccine or a placebo. Sample: peripheral blood, taken in a trial of Ad26.COV2.S vaccine versus placebo. For the CDR3, the DNA is TGCAGCGTTGGAAACCCCACGGGACCCTACGAGCAGTACTTC. Translating it yields CSVGNPTGPYEQYF.